This T cell receptor beta chain was sequenced during a study of cytomegalovirus exposure and HLA in healthy donors. CDR3 length: 17 residues. After removal of 5 bases from V and 4 bases from J, the junction contained 10 bases not matched to a gene. In germline, CDR1 is MNHEY, CDR2 SMNVEV (reference sequence). This clone was detected only once. Sequencing used immunoSEQ multiplex PCR; TCRdb keeps in-frame clones, though not all of them. The sample includes some 86,000 clones, 93% of them seen just once. Sequencing input: PBMCs. The receptor comes from a woman aged 25 to 39 in good health and CMV-seronegative. This chain joins TRBV27 and TRBJ1-4, with TRBD1 identical over 10 bases. Here the CDR3 DNA reads TGTGCCAGCAGTCCTTGGGGGACAGGGGTTGGTAATGAAAAACTGTTTTTT. Translating it yields CASSPWGTGVGNEKLFF.